The sequence of this TCR beta chain was determined in a study of blood T cell repertoires in COVID-19. At the level of the study: The United States, Italy and Spain supplied acute and convalescent COVID-19 samples. T cells, B-cell-depleted T cells, or PBMCs supplied cDNA or gDNA.

Unmatched junction bases numbered 5, after V lost 3 bases and J lost 2 bases. This CDR3 comprises 15 residues. Germline assignment: CDR1 WNHNN and CDR2 SYGVQD (reference sequence). In the study's own analysis: Reference gene primer amplification in the assay estimated nucleated cell counts. The assay was immunoSEQ multiplex PCR, and TCRdb's table has in-frame clones only and misses some. V, J and clone size reflect that table, while D and trimming were determined from the DNA. The sample has some 270,000 clones, about 89% seen once. Only one count was recorded for this clone. The sequenced material came from peripheral blood. The chain joins TRBV10-1 to TRBJ2-7, with TRBD2 matching over 9 bases. The sequence was obtained from a man younger than 40 with acute or convalescent COVID-19. The CDR3 spells CASSDTASGTYEQYF. In nucleotides, the CDR3 is TGCGCCAGCAGTGATACGGCTAGCGGGACCTACGAGCAGTACTTC.